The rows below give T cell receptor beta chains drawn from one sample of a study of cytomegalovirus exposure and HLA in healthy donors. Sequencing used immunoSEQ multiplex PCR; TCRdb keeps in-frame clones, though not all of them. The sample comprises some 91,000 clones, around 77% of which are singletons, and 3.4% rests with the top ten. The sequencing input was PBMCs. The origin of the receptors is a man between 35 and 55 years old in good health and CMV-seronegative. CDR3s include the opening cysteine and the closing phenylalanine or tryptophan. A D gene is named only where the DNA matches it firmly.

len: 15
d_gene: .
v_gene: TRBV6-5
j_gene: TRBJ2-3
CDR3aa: CASSYSTQSGDTQYF

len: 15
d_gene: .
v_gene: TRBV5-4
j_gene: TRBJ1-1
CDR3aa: CASSLGQLLNTEAFF

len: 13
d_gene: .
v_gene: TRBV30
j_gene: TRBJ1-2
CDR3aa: CAWSRQSNYGYTF

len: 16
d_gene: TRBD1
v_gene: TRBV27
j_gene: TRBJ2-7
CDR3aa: CASSSLDRGFPYEQYF

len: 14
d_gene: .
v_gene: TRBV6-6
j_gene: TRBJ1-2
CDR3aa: CASKPDRGNYGYTF

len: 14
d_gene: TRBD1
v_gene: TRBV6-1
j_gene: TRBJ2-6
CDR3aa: CASTGTVEINVLTF

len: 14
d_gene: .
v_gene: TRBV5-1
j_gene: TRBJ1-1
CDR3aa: CASSLITPGTEAFF

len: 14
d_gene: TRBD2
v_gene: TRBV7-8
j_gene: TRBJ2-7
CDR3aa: CASSFSGRAEEQYF

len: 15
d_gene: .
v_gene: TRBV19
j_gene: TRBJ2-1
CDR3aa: CASGWVWSSYNEQFF

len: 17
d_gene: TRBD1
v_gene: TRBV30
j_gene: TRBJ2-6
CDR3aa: CAWEAGQGAYGANVLTF

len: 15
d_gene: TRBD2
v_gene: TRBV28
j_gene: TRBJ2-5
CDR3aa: CASSSLAGGGETQYF

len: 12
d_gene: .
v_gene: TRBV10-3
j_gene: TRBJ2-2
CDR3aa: CAISESSGELFF

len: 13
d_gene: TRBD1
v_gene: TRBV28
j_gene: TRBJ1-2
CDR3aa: CASSFSGGPADTF

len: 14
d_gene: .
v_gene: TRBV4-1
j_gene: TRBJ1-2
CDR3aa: CASSQVSWGDGYTF

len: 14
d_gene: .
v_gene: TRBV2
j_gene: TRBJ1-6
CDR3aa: CASSGLETNSPLHF

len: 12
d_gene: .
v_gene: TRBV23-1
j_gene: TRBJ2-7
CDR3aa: CASKGMDYEQYF

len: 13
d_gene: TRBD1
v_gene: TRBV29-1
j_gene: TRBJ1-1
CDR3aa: CSVEKGQGASAFF

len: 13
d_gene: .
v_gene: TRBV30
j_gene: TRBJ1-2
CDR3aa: CAWSTGMIYGYTF

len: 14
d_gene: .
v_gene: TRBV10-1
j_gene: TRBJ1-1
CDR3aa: CASSVRGKVTEAFF

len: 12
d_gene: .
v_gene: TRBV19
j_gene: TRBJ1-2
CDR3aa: CASSMEGRGYTF

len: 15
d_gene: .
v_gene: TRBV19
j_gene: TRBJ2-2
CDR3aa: CASRTTGQDTGELFF

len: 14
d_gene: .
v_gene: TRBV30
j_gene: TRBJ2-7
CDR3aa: CAWRAGSSEYEQYF

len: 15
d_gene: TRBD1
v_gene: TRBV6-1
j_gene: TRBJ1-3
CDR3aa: CASTDRGRSGNTIYF

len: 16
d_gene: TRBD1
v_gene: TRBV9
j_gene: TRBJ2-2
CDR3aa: CASSAGQGLNTGELFF

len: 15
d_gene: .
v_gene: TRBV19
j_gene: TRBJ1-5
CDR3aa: CASTARGRSNQPQHF

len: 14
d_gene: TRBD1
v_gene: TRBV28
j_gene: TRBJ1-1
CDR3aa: CASSPGGLMTEAFF

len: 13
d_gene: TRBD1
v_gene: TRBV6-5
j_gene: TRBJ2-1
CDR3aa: CASTLKQGNEQFF

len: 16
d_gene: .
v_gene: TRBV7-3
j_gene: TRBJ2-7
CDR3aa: CASSLTGRDSPYEQYF

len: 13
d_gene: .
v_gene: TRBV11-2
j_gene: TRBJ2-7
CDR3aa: CASSFGPPYEQYF

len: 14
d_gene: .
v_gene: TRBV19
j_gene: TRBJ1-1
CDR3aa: CASISPGSYTEAFF

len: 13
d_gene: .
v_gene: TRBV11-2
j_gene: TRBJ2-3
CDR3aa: CASLGARGITQYF

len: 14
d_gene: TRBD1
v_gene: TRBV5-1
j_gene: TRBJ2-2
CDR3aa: CASSLGTGAGELFF

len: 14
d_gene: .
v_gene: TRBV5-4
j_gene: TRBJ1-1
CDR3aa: CASSWATVGTEAFF

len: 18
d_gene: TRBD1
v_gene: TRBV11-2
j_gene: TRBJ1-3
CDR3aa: CASSSASRQGTSGNTIYF

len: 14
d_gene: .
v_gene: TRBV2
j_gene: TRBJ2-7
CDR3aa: CASSGLTGPVEQYF

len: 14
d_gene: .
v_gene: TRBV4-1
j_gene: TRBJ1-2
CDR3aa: CASSQGEGNYGYTF

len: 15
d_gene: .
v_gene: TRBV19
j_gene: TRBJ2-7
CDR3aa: CASSILVGSSYEQYF

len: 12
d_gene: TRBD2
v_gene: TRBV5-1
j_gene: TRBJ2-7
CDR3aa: CASSPERGEQYF

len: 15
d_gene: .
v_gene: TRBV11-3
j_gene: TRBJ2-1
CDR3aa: CASSLGSGNYNEQFF

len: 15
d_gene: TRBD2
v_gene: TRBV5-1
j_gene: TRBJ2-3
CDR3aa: CASSVAGDHTDTQYF

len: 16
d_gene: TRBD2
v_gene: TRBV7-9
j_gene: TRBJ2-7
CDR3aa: CASSPSTGGSRLGQYF

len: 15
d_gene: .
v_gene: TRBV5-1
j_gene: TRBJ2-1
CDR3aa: CASSLAASEYNEQFF

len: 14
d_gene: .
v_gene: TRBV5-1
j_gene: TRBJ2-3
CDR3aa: CASRAGGLTDTQYF

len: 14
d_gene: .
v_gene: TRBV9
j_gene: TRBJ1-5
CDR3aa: CASSVGEWNQPQHF

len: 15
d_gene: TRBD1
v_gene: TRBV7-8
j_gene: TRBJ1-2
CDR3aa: CASSSRTGSTYGYTF

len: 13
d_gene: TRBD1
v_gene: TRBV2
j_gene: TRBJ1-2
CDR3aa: CASSGGEDYGYTF

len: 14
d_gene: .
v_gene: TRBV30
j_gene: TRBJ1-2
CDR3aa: CAWGRDSRINGYTF

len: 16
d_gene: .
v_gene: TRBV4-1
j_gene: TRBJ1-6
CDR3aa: CASSQVVQVAGTPLHF

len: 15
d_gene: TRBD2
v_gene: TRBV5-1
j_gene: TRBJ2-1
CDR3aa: CASSLGGSGGNEQFF

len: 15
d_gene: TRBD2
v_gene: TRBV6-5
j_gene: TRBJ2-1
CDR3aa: CASSYASGGVNEQFF

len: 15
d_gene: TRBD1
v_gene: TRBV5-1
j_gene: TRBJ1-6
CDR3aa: CASSSGTGGQSPLHF

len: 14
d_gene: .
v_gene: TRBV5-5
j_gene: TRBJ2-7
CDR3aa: CASSLDTNSYEQYF

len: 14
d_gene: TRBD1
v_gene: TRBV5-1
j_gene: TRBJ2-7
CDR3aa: CASMGTGGDDEQYF

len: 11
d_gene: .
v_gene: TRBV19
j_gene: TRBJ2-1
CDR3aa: CASTVYNEQFF

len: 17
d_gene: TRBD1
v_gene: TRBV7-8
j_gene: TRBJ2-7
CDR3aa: CASSLGLGTGANYEQYF

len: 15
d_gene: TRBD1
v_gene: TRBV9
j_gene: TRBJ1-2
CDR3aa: CASSAGDSPNYGYTF

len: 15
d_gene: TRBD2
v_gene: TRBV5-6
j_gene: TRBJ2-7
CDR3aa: CASNLAGVRVYEQYF

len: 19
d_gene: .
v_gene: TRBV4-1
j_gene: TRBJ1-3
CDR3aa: CASSHPPPTAGASGNTIYF

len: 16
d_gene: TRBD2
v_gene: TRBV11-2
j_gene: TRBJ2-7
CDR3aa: CASSFTSGSKTYEQYF